Below, 9 T cell receptor beta chains from the same sample are listed, as sequenced in a study of T cell responses to AZD1222 COVID-19 vaccine. Sequencing used immunoSEQ multiplex PCR; TCRdb keeps in-frame clones, though not all of them. This table holds about 85,000 clones, around 88% found once. Sequenced material: peripheral blood, taken on day 0 of MenACWY control vaccination. The receptors shown here come from an adult in good health.

This clone was recorded only once. V is TRBV6-1 and J is TRBJ1-2; 7 bases fit TRBD1. CDR3 length: 18 residues. Germline V gene sequence: CDR1 MNHNS, CDR2 SASEGT. The junction had 17 bases not matched to a gene; V was cut back by 2 bases and J by 5 bases. CDR3 protein: CASSEFLRGDSKTYGYTF. DNA for the CDR3: TGTGCCAGCAGTGAATTTTTGAGAGGGGACAGCAAAACTTATGGCTACACCTTC.

Concerning this clone itself: Other DNA sequences in this sample translate to the same CDR3. This chain uses TRBV5-4 with TRBJ1-5, with TRBD1 identical over 8 bases. CDR1 SGHNT and CDR2 YYREEE come from the germline V gene (reference sequence). CDR3 length equals 14 residues. V dropped 4 bases and J dropped 2; count of bases not matched to a gene: 2. CDR3 sequence (DNA): TGTGCCAGCAGCGTGGACAGGGGCAATCAGCCCCAGCATTTT. This sequence encodes CASSVDRGNQPQHF.

The V call is TRBV6-5, the J call TRBJ2-7; 8 bases fit TRBD1. V dropped 8 bases and J dropped 5; count of bases not matched to a gene: 5. Germline V gene data show CDR1 as MNHEY and CDR2 as SVGAGI. The CDR3 extends over 12 amino acids. The CDR3 DNA sequence: TGTGCCAGCCAGGACAGGGTAAACGAGCAGTACTTC. This sequence encodes CASQDRVNEQYF.

V usage is TRBV13 and J usage is TRBJ2-2; D remains ambiguous. Deletions cut 0 bases from V and 7 bases from J, with 6 bases between. The CDR3 sequence is 13 residues long. Per the germline V gene, CDR1 is PRHDT and CDR2 is FYEKMQ (reference sequence). CDR3 DNA sequence: TGTGCCAGCAGCTTAGGGACCGGCGGGGAGCTGTTTTTT. Its translation is CASSLGTGGELFF. Full variable domain (remainder filled in from reference TRBV13 and TRBJ2-2): AAGVIQSPRHLIKEKRETATLKCYPIPRHDTVYWYQQGPGQDPQFLISFYEKMQSDKGSIPDRFSAQQFSDYHSELNMSSLELGDSALYFCASSLGTGGELFFGEGSRLTVL.

The chain uses TRBV30 and TRBJ2-7; TRBD2 agrees at 9 bases. In germline, CDR1 is GTSNPN, CDR2 SVGIG (reference sequence). With 3 bases clipped from V and 3 bases from J, the junction kept 3 bases outside the gene matches. This CDR3 contains 13 residues. Written as DNA, the CDR3 is TGTGCCTGGAGGCTAGCGGGGCGCTACGAGCAGTACTTC. Translating it yields CAWRLAGRYEQYF. Together with reference TRBV30 and TRBJ2-7, the CDR3 gives the full variable domain: SQTIHQWPATLVQPVGSPLSLECTVEGTSNPNLYWYRQAAGRGLQLLFYSVGIGQISSEVPQNLSASRPQDRQFILSSKKLLLSDSGFYLCAWRLAGRYEQYFGPGTRLTVT.

The CDR3 region has the DNA TGTGCCAGCATGCCGGAGGTGTCCTACAATGAGCAGTTCTTC. This encodes CASMPEVSYNEQFF. V gene TRBV6-5 combines with J gene TRBJ2-1; possibly TRBD2 for D (5 bases). Trimming removed 7 bases at V and 1 base at J, with 11 bases between. Per the germline V gene, CDR1 is MNHEY and CDR2 is SVGAGI. The CDR3 is made up of 14 amino acids.

The CDR3 reads CASSGTGGGYGYTF. The CDR3 DNA is TGTGCCAGCAGCGGGACAGGGGGGGGCTATGGCTACACCTTC. The rearrangement joins TRBV9 to TRBJ1-2, with TRBD1 identical over 10 bases. This CDR3 region has 14 residues. The trim removed 3 bases at V and 4 bases at J, leaving 3 bases unmatched. Germline V gene data show CDR1 as SGDLS and CDR2 as YYNGEE.

J is TRBJ2-7 and V is TRBV2; D call uncertain. Trimming stripped 4 bases from V and 12 bases from J, with 13 bases between. The CDR3 covers 11 residues. From germline, CDR1 is SNHLY and CDR2 FYNNEI. CDR3 in amino acids: CASSAQTLPYF. The CDR3 region has the DNA TGTGCCAGCAGTGCCCAGACATTGCCGTACTTC.

The chain employs TRBV5-1 and TRBJ2-1, with 9 bases lining up with TRBD1. Looked up from germline, CDR1 is SGHRS and CDR2 is YFSETQ. The J segment lost 10 bases and the V segment lost 2 bases, leaving 13 bases of the junction unmatched. The CDR3 runs to 16 residues. The DNA of the CDR3 is TGCGCCAGCAGCTTCCATGAGGGACAGGGCCGAGGAGAGCAGTTCTTC. Protein sequence: CASSFHEGQGRGEQFF.